These 8 T cell receptor beta chains came from one sample sequenced in a study of Graves' ophthalmopathy and Graves' hyperthyroidism. Using RNA transcripts, the TCR beta CDR3 regions were amplified. Amplification began with first-round RT-PCR using HTBI primers, then second-round multiplex PCR was performed. MiXCR, applied by TCRdb to the multiplex PCR reads, yields one record per CDR3 protein. The sample shows about 400,000 distinct CDR3 sequences, roughly 14% of them seen only once. Input material: peripheral blood. All receptors come from a woman aged 18-29 years with stable Graves' hyperthyroidism.

This clonotype was seen at least ten times. This rearrangement joins TRBV5-1 to TRBJ2-7, with D maybe TRBD1 (6 bases). V was shortened by 2 bases and J by 12 bases, with 18 bases between the two germline ends. The germline CDR1 and CDR2 sequences are SGHRS and YFSETQ. CDR3 length equals 13 residues. Here the CDR3 DNA reads TGCGCCAGCAGCTTTGTCAGGGGCGAGGAGTCGTACTTC. Its translation: CASSFVRGEESYF.

This clonotype was picked up a small number of times. The chain joins TRBV6-1 to TRBJ1-5; weak D call: TRBD1 (6 bases). The CDR3 is 16 amino acids. Trimming took 5 bases from V and 0 from J, leaving 14 bases between them. Germline CDR1 is MNHNS and CDR2 is SASEGT. This chain's CDR3 is CASSPTTGISNQPQHF. In DNA form, the CDR3 reads TGTGCCAGCAGTCCAACGACAGGAATTAGCAATCAGCCCCAGCATTTT.

Ten or more counts support this clonotype. This chain connects TRBV20-1 to TRBJ1-2; possible D gene TRBD1, 6 bases. Looked up from germline, CDR1 is DFQATT and CDR2 is SNEGSKA (reference sequence). The length of the CDR3 is 14 residues. V lost 1 base, J lost 2 bases, and 11 bases lay in between. For the CDR3, the DNA is TGCAGTGCTAGAGCCCCGGGGGCAAACTATGGCTACACCTTC. It specifies CSARAPGANYGYTF.

This clonotype was observed a few times. V usage is TRBV19 and J usage is TRBJ1-3; 7 bases align to TRBD1. Germline loops: CDR1 LNHDA, CDR2 SQIVND (reference sequence). The CDR3 is made up of 14 amino acids. V lost 10 bases and J lost 0; bases outside the gene matches: 6. The CDR3 DNA reads as TGTGCCACCCAGGGGGTGATCTCTGGAAACACCATATATTTT. It specifies CATQGVISGNTIYF.

This clonotype was observed many times. V usage is TRBV29-1 and J usage is TRBJ2-2; D tentatively fits TRBD1 or TRBD2 (5 bases each). The CDR3 consists of 15 residues. V was clipped by 3 bases and J by 7 bases, with 18 bases between them. Germline loops: CDR1 SQVTM, CDR2 ANQGSEA. The CDR3, as DNA: TGCAGCGTTGATCCGGGACCGGAGGTTGGCGGGGAGCTGTTTTTT. This translates into CSVDPGPEVGGELFF.

This clonotype was recorded many times. The J gene is TRBJ2-7, the V gene TRBV6-1, with D hard to call. Germline-derived CDR1 and CDR2 are MNHNS and SASEGT. This CDR3 spans 15 amino acids. V was clipped by 3 bases and J by 0 bases, with 12 bases between them. The CDR3 region is CASSEAWAVSYEQYF. DNA for the CDR3: TGTGCCAGCAGTGAGGCCTGGGCGGTCTCCTACGAGCAGTACTTC.

This clonotype was seen at least ten times. This sequence joins TRBV19 and TRBJ2-5; 7 bases are shared with TRBD1. This CDR3 has 16 residues. V lost 4 bases to trimming and J lost 5 bases; unmatched junction nucleotides: 13. The germline V gene encodes CDR1 LNHDA and CDR2 SQIVND (reference sequence). The CDR3 region has the DNA TGTGCCAGTAGTACGCTCAAACCGACAGGGATGGAGACCCAGTACTTC. This gives the protein CASSTLKPTGMETQYF.

This clonotype was seen many times. The chain combines TRBV12-3 or TRBV12-4 with TRBJ2-7; D not certain. The V gene lost 3 bases and the J gene lost 3 bases, with 12 bases spanning the gap. The CDR3 totals 14 residues. CDR3 sequence: CASSFGPPDYEQYF. In DNA form, the CDR3 reads TGTGCCAGCAGTTTTGGGCCCCCCGACTACGAGCAGTACTTC.